One TCR beta chain is described in this entry. Antigen unknown. The data are from a study of graft-versus-host responses after intestinal transplantation. Across the whole study: Recipients had transplants, and these were multivisceral, liver-intestinal, or isolated intestinal. All of the recipients had induction that used anti-thymocyte globulin, then tacrolimus and steroids for two to four years.

Study-wide results and caveats: Allografts of one patient group, those with graft-donor T cell macrochimerism, had high graft-versus-host to host-versus-graft clonal ratios.

In germline, CDR1 is MNHEY, CDR2 SMNVEV (reference sequence). Losses at the gene ends were 4 bases for V and 7 bases for J; bases not matched to a gene: 5. This CDR3 contains 14 residues. Clones were read by immunoSEQ multiplex PCR, and TCRdb kept only the in-frame ones, dropping some. The repertoire holds 70,000 to 75,000 clones, with roughly 90% as singletons. Sequenced material: unstimulated CD8+ T cells sorted from spleen or lymph node cells, taken before intestinal transplant. The TCR comes from a human donor who received an intestinal transplant. This sequence joins TRBV27 and TRBJ2-1; TRBD2 agrees at 9 bases. CDR3 DNA: TGTGCCAGCAGTTGGGCGGGAGGGCCTAATGAGCAGTTCTTC. Its translation: CASSWAGGPNEQFF.